This T cell receptor beta chain stems from a study of regulatory T cells in long-lasting Graves disease (dated by TCRdb to the early 2020s). Concerning the study at large: Persistent Graves' disease was defined as antithyroid drug treatment for over 5 years with persistently positive TSH receptor autoantibodies. This study used TCR sequencing and RNA sequencing of peripheral blood to compare persistent Graves' disease patients against newly diagnosed Graves' disease patients. The study was conducted in China and was registered as a clinical trial. TCR sequencing covered some 13 persistent and approximately 20 newly diagnosed Graves' disease patients, some 35 samples in total. On average, persistent Graves' disease patients in the clinical cohort had been on antithyroid drugs for about 10 years.

Explained via the paper, the time point label denotes: persistent/refractory GD, antithyroid drugs over 5 years with positive TRAb. For both TCR sequencing and RNA sequencing, RNA was extracted from PBMCs in TRIzol. Graves' disease was diagnosed according to American Thyroid Association guidelines. Patients for the study were recruited at an endocrinology department in Xi'an, China. From each patient, around 9 milliliters of peripheral blood was collected into an EDTA anticoagulant tube. PBMCs were isolated by Ficoll Paque Plus density gradient separation without further T cell sorting. An Agilent 2100 Bioanalyzer and agarose gel were used to check RNA quality, and a NanoDrop 2000 was used to measure RNA concentration. Library generation was performed with multiplex PCR. These reads were obtained on an Illumina HiSeq 4000. To build TCR beta libraries, CDR3 regions were amplified by Arm-PCR using iRepertoire HTBI primers. Before sequencing, the PCR products went through gel purification. As for how the authors treated the data: Gene usage analysis of CDR3 amino acid clonotypes relied on the roughly 64 TRBV and over 13 TRBJ segments identified across samples. COPE and FqMerger were used to merge the filtered high-quality paired reads into contigs. BLAST was used to align contigs to IMGT TRBV, TRBD and TRBJ reference genes, with CDR3 defined following IMGT. Highly expanded clones were defined as clonotypes with a frequency above 0.1%. Repertoire diversity was measured by Shannon entropy, and V-J evenness by the Gini coefficient. A clonotype was considered public if more than one individual shared it. TCRdb reworked the public reads: Q25 trimming with fastp, MiXCR clone assembly, productive beta chains retained. Merged by CDR3 protein, the rows form single entries marked with the most common genes and DNA. In this record, the V and J calls reflect TCRdb's handling and not the investigators' own analysis. For this sample there are 390,000 or so distinct CDR3 sequences; approximately 25% appear just once. 25% to 30% of the sample goes to the ten largest clones.

General conclusions and limits of the study: The small sample size was acknowledged by the authors as a limitation that may reduce accuracy. Sequencing and analysis were restricted to the TCR beta chain. Compared with newly diagnosed patients, persistent Graves' disease patients had lower TCR Shannon entropy and fewer highly expanded clones, which suggests clonal expansion. Persistent disease showed preferential use of TRBV28, TRBJ1-2 and TRBJ2-5, whereas newly diagnosed disease favored TRBV20-1 and TRBJ2-1. A larger number of public clonotypes was shared among persistent patients (approximately 2,600) than among newly diagnosed patients (approximately 930). Because the primary lesion, thyroid tissue, could not be accessed, the study looked at peripheral blood alone.

The CDR3 measures 16 amino acids from cysteine to phenylalanine. Left in the record is the CDR3 DNA by itself, 48 bases read in frame from the first base. The germline V gene provides CDR1 SGHTA and CDR2 FQGNSA. Trimming removed 1 base from V and 9 bases from J, leaving 19 bases between the germline ends. On this clonotype itself: This clone's antigen is unknown. No base-level quality is on record; no much larger clone is a single base apart.

The sequencing here drew on peripheral blood mononuclear cells (PBMCs), taken when the disease was refractory, from a patient treated with antithyroid drugs. The source is a woman in her 40s with Graves disease. Donor details come from another sample of the same person, matched by shared clones. The sequence is built from TRBV7-2 and TRBJ1-5, with TRBD1 perhaps the D gene, on 6 matching bases. The DNA sequence is as follows: TGTGCCAGCAGCTTAGTCGCCGGGACGCTCAGGGGGCCCCAGCATTTT. It encodes CASSLVAGTLRGPQHF.